This T cell receptor (beta chain) was identified during a study of CD8 T cells in Susac syndrome. The RNA, about 0.5 to 1 ug, was put through reverse transcription using random hexamers. The amplification used immunoSEQ multiplex PCR on TCR beta CDR3; it spanned 54 Vbeta and 13 Jbeta. Each CDR3 protein is one row after TCRdb ran MiXCR on the immunoSEQ multiplex PCR reads. Here the sample spans about 150,000 distinct CDR3 sequences, roughly 96% being singletons. Trimming pared 8 bases from V and 2 bases from J, leaving 15 bases between. The CDR3 is 14 amino acids. Germline V gene sequence: CDR1 LNHDA, CDR2 SQIVND (reference sequence). TCR beta was sequenced from blood CD8+ and CD4+ T cells. TEMRA cells were FACS-enriched, unlike CD8+ and CD4+ T cells, which were negatively isolated.

The genes are TRBV19 and TRBJ1-2, with D possibly being TRBD1 (5 bases). This clonotype was sampled from a human donor with multiple sclerosis. Sequenced input: CD8+ T cells from PBMCs. The CDR3 protein is CASRPDIGNYGYTF. The CDR3 DNA is TGTGCCAGTCGCCCGGACATTGGCAACTATGGCTACACCTTC.